This is a list of T cell receptor beta chains from one sample in a study of cytomegalovirus exposure and HLA in healthy donors. Assay: immunoSEQ multiplex PCR; the TCRdb copy retains only in-frame clones and omits some. The sample holds under 90,000 clones, around 80% seen once. The sample was PBMCs. The receptors were gathered from a man aged 50 or older in good health and CMV-seropositive. Both conserved end residues are part of each CDR3. D genes are given only for firm matches. Part of the rows lack a size; the others show once, few, many or a class for expanded clones.

cdr3_aa	cdr3_nt	clone_size	v_call	j_call	d_call
CASNRAGGPGNSQYF	TGTGCCAGCAACCGAGCGGGAGGGCCTGGGAACAGTCAGTACTTC	.	TRBV28	TRBJ2-4	TRBD2
CASSLDRGVNTEAFF	TGTGCCAGCAGCTTGGACAGAGGGGTGAACACTGAAGCTTTCTTT	.	TRBV11-3	TRBJ1-1	.
CASSLEPPEQGYSQYF	TGCGCCAGCAGCTTGGAACCCCCTGAACAGGGATACAGTCAGTACTTC	.	TRBV5-1	TRBJ2-4	.
CASSVGSSGRGAYEQYF	TGTGCCAGCAGCGTTGGTTCTAGCGGGAGGGGAGCCTACGAGCAGTACTTC	few	TRBV9	TRBJ2-7	TRBD2
CASGDRQGGNTIYF	TGTGCCAGCGGAGATAGGCAGGGAGGAAACACCATATATTTT	.	TRBV7-6	TRBJ1-3	.
CASSILLQYNEQFF	TGTGCCAGTAGTATTTTACTACAATACAATGAGCAGTTCTTC	.	TRBV19	TRBJ2-1	.
CASSESLSLDEKLFF	TGTGCCAGCAGTGAATCACTGTCCCTGGATGAAAAACTGTTTTTT	.	TRBV25-1	TRBJ1-4	.
CASSFDSGRNTGELFF	TGTGCCAGCAGCTTCGATAGCGGGAGGAACACCGGGGAGCTGTTTTTT	.	TRBV5-4	TRBJ2-2	TRBD2
CASGPGTIPTDTQYF	TGTGCCAGCGGGCCCGGGACTATCCCCACAGATACGCAGTATTTT	.	TRBV6-5	TRBJ2-3	TRBD2
CASSLGGVWREGEQYF	TGTGCCAGCAGCTTAGGCGGGGTCTGGCGGGAGGGGGAGCAGTACTTC	.	TRBV5-4	TRBJ2-7	TRBD2
CASSSTAGAEAFF	TGTGCCAGCTCATCGACCGCAGGGGCTGAAGCTTTCTTT	.	TRBV18	TRBJ1-1	.
CASRAMDRSYEQYF	TGTGCCAGCAGAGCTATGGACAGATCCTACGAGCAGTACTTC	few	TRBV6-5	TRBJ2-7	.
CASSEQANTEAFF	TGTGCCAGCAGTGAGCAGGCGAACACTGAAGCTTTCTTT	few	TRBV2	TRBJ1-1	.
CASTIGGSDSQYF	TGTGCCAGCACCATCGGGGGGAGCGACAGTCAGTACTTC	once	TRBV13	TRBJ2-4	TRBD2
CASSGRQVNTEAFF	TGTGCCAGCAGCGGAAGACAGGTTAACACTGAAGCTTTCTTT	.	TRBV9	TRBJ1-1	.
CAWTHDVALSGNTIYF	TGTGCCTGGACCCACGATGTGGCCCTCTCTGGAAACACCATATATTTT	once	TRBV30	TRBJ1-3	.
CAWMTTKTDTQYF	TGTGCCTGGATGACTACCAAGACAGATACGCAGTATTTT	.	TRBV30	TRBJ2-3	.
CAWSFPIYYNEQFF	TGTGCCTGGAGCTTTCCTATATACTACAATGAGCAGTTCTTC	.	TRBV30	TRBJ2-1	.
CSVEARQGRETQYF	TGCAGCGTTGAAGCGAGACAGGGACGAGAGACCCAGTACTTC	.	TRBV29-1	TRBJ2-5	TRBD1
CASSLSRVLLDGGYTF	TGTGCCAGCAGCTTATCCAGGGTCCTGTTGGACGGTGGCTACACCTTC	.	TRBV7-8	TRBJ1-2	.
CASSQGEGLLAGNYEQYF	TGCGCCAGCAGCCAAGGGGAGGGATTACTAGCGGGGAACTACGAGCAGTACTTC	.	TRBV4-1	TRBJ2-7	TRBD2
CASSLASLSGTDTQYF	TGCGCCAGCAGCTTGGCCTCCCTTTCCGGCACAGATACGCAGTATTTT	.	TRBV5-1	TRBJ2-3	.
CASSHGSTDTQYF	TGTGCCAGCAGTCACGGGAGCACAGATACGCAGTATTTT	once	TRBV27	TRBJ2-3	.
CASSLAGGLPDTQYF	TGTGCCAGCAGCTTAGCGGGAGGGTTGCCAGATACGCAGTATTTT	.	TRBV7-9	TRBJ2-3	TRBD2
CASSFPGGEQYF	TGTGCCAGCAGTTTCCCGGGGGGAGAGCAGTACTTC	.	TRBV27	TRBJ2-7	TRBD2
CASRTSGIYEQYF	TGTGCCAGCAGGACTAGCGGAATCTACGAGCAGTACTTC	.	TRBV6-1	TRBJ2-7	TRBD2
CASSPYPGLSSYEQYF	TGTGCCAGCAGCCCATACCCGGGACTGAGCTCCTACGAGCAGTACTTC	.	TRBV9	TRBJ2-7	.
CASSLSGSSYNEQFF	TGTGCCAGCAGTCTTAGCGGGAGCTCCTACAATGAGCAGTTCTTC	.	TRBV27	TRBJ2-1	TRBD2
CASGAGESYEQYF	TGTGCCAGCGGGGCGGGAGAGTCCTACGAGCAGTACTTC	.	TRBV6-1	TRBJ2-7	TRBD2
CASRERQVRNSPLHF	TGTGCCAGCAGGGAGAGACAGGTCCGTAATTCACCCCTCCACTTT	.	TRBV6-1	TRBJ1-6	.
CASSWGAGVGTDTQYF	TGTGCCAGCAGCTGGGGGGCGGGAGTCGGCACAGATACGCAGTATTTT	.	TRBV5-8	TRBJ2-3	.
CASSPSTDTQYF	TGTGCCAGCAGCCCAAGCACAGATACGCAGTATTTT	.	TRBV14	TRBJ2-3	.
CASSLDYTTSSGAFF	TGTGCCAGCAGCCTTGACTATACAACTTCGTCGGGAGCTTTCTTT	.	TRBV7-2	TRBJ1-1	.
CASSFRDTGANVLTF	TGTGCCAGCAGCTTCCGGGACACCGGGGCCAACGTCCTGACTTTC	.	TRBV7-3	TRBJ2-6	.
CAWSTGTELNEKLFF	TGTGCCTGGAGTACCGGGACAGAACTTAATGAAAAACTGTTTTTT	.	TRBV30	TRBJ1-4	TRBD1
CASSLTGGANYEQYF	TGTGCCAGCAGCTTAACAGGGGGCGCGAACTACGAGCAGTACTTC	few	TRBV7-3	TRBJ2-7	TRBD1
CASSYSKGVEQYF	TGTGCCAGCAGTTACTCGAAGGGGGTTGAGCAGTACTTC	.	TRBV6-5	TRBJ2-7	.
CSVRERGNEQYF	TGCAGCGTTCGCGAAAGGGGTAACGAGCAGTACTTC	.	TRBV29-1	TRBJ2-7	.
CASSLTPIPGAFF	TGTGCCAGCAGCTTAACCCCCATCCCAGGAGCTTTCTTT	.	TRBV7-3	TRBJ1-1	.
CASGDRAGYTF	TGTGCCAGCGGGGACAGGGCTGGCTACACCTTC	.	TRBV25-1	TRBJ1-2	TRBD1
CASSVRDRLGEQYF	TGCGCCAGCAGCGTCCGGGACAGGCTAGGCGAGCAGTACTTC	.	TRBV4-1	TRBJ2-7	TRBD1
CASSATSGATRTSTDTQYF	TGTGCCAGCAGCGCGACTAGCGGAGCGACCAGAACTAGCACAGATACGCAGTATTTT	.	TRBV9	TRBJ2-3	TRBD2
CAWRTGNYEQYF	TGTGCCTGGAGGACAGGGAATTACGAGCAGTACTTC	.	TRBV30	TRBJ2-7	TRBD1
CASGLDSGYTF	TGTGCTAGTGGTTTGGATAGTGGCTACACCTTC	.	TRBV12-5	TRBJ1-2	.